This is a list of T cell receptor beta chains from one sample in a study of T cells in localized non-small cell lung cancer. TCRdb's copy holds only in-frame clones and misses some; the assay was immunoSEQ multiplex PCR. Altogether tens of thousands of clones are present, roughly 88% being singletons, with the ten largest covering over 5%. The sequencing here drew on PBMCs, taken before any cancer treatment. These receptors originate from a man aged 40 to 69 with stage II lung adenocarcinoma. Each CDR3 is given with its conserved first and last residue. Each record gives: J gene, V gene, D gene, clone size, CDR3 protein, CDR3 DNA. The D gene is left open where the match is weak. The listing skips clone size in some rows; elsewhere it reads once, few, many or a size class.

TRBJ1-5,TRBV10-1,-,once,CASSDGTNQPQHF,TGCGCCAGCAGTGACGGGACCAATCAGCCCCAGCATTTT
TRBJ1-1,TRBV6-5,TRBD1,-,CASSSGGAGTAEAFF,TGTGCCAGCAGTAGCGGGGGGGCTGGGACAGCCGAAGCTTTCTTT
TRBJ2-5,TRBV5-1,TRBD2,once,CASSTGLVQETQYF,TGCGCCAGCAGCACCGGACTAGTCCAAGAGACCCAGTACTTC
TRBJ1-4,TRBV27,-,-,CASSLQQGGEKLFF,TGTGCCAGCAGTTTACAACAGGGTGGGGAAAAACTGTTTTTT
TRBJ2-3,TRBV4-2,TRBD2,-,CASSPSGAPGTQYF,TGTGCCAGCAGCCCAAGCGGGGCCCCTGGTACGCAGTATTTT
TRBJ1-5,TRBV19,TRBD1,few,CASTVDRGQSLYQPQHF,TGTGCCAGTACCGTCGACAGGGGGCAATCTTTGTATCAGCCCCAGCATTTT
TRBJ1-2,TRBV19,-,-,CASTRVWGYGYTF,TGTGCCAGTACCCGGGTGTGGGGCTATGGCTACACCTTC
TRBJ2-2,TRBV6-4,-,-,CASSVGGSGITGELFF,TGTGCCAGCAGTGTAGGGGGGAGCGGTATCACCGGGGAGCTGTTTTTT
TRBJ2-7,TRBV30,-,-,CAWDDLGREQYF,TGTGCCTGGGACGACCTTGGGAGGGAGCAGTACTTC
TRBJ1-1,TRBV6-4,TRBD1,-,CASSESDRDRGTEAFF,TGTGCCAGCAGTGAGTCAGACCGGGACAGAGGAACTGAAGCTTTCTTT
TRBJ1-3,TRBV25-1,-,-,CASRFSGTGNTIYF,TGTGCCAGCAGATTCTCAGGAACTGGAAACACCATATATTTT
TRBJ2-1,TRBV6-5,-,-,CASSYRPPGQGHEQFF,TGTGCCAGCAGTTACCGCCCCCCGGGCCAAGGGCATGAGCAGTTCTTC
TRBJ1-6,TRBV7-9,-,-,CASRDSGGNSPLHF,TGTGCCAGCAGGGACTCGGGCGGTAATTCACCCCTCCACTTT
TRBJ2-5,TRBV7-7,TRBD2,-,CASSLGLAGVGETQYF,TGTGCTAGCAGCTTAGGGCTAGCGGGAGTGGGAGAGACCCAGTACTTC
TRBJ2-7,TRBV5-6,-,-,CASSFRLGEQYF,TGTGCCAGCAGCTTTAGGTTAGGCGAGCAGTACTTC
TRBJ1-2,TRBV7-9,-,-,CASSLRGEDGYTF,TGTGCCAGCAGCCTAAGGGGTGAGGATGGCTACACCTTC
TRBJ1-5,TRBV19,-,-,CASSRQGNQPQHF,TGTGCCAGTAGTCGACAGGGCAATCAGCCCCAGCATTTT
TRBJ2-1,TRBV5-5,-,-,CASSSSWETAYERFF,TGTGCCAGCAGTTCCTCATGGGAAACAGCGTACGAACGGTTCTTC
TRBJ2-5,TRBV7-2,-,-,CASSFELVETQYF,TGTGCCAGCAGCTTTGAGTTGGTAGAGACCCAGTACTTC
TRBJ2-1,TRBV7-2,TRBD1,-,CASSPGQVGNEQFF,TGTGCCAGCAGTCCCGGACAGGTCGGCAATGAGCAGTTCTTC
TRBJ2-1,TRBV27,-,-,CASSLWEGGDEQFF,TGTGCCAGCAGTTTATGGGAGGGGGGGGATGAGCAGTTCTTC
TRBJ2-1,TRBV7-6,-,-,CASSLDSGSRSPYNEQFF,TGTGCCAGCAGCTTAGATTCGGGTTCGCGGAGCCCCTACAATGAGCAGTTCTTC